The TCR beta chain described here comes from a study of Tregs in tolerant kidney transplant recipients. Study-level findings and limits: Findings come from small patient numbers and require larger validation. Biological reproducibility was not directly addressed, but technical replication error appeared minimal.

This CDR3 has 14 residues. The germline V gene has CDR1 MGHRA and CDR2 YSYEKL. The V and J ends lost 5 bases and 3 bases respectively, with 12 bases between them. This clone was observed a few times. Its antigen is unknown. Unstimulated regulatory T cells (CD4+CD25+CD127-), CD4+CD25- non-regulatory cells, CD4 and CD8 cells were FACS-sorted from thawed PBMCs. TCRdb keeps only in-frame clones here, not all; method: immunoSEQ multiplex PCR. Altogether about 240,000 clones are present, more than 65% being singletons, with the ten largest covering about 0.64%. V usage is TRBV4-1 and J usage is TRBJ2-3; TRBD2 is a possible D gene (6 bases). Specimen: CD4+ T cells from blood. This TCR derives from a human donor in good health. The CDR3 is CASSRDSKTDTQYF. CDR3 DNA: TGCGCCAGCAGCAGGGACTCCAAAACAGATACGCAGTATTTT.